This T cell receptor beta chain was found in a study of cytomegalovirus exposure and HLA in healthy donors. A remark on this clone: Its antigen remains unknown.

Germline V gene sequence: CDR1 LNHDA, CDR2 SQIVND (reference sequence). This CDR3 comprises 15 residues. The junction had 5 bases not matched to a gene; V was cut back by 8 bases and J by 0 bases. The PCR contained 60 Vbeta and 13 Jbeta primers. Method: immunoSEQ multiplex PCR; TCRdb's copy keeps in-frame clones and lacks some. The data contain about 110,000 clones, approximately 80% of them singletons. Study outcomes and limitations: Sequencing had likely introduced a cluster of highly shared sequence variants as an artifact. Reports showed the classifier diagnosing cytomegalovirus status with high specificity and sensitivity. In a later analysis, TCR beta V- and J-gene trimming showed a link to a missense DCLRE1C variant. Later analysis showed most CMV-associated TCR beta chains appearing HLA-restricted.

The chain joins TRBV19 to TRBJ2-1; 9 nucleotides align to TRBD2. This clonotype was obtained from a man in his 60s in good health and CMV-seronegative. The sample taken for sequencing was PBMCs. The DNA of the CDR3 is TGTGCCAGTGCCAATAGCGGGAGCTCCTACAATGAGCAGTTCTTC. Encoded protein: CASANSGSSYNEQFF.